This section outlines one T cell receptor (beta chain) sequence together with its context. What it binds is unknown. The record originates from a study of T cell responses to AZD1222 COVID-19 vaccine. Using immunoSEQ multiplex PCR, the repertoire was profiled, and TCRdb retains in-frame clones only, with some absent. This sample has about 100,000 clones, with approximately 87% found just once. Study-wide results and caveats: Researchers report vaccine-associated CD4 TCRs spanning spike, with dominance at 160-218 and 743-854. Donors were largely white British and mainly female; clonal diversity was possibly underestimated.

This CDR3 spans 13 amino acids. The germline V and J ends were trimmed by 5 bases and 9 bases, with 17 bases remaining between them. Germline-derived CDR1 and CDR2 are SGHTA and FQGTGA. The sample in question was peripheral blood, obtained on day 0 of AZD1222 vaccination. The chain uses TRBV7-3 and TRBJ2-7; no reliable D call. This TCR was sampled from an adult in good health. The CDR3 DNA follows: TGTGCCAGCAGCCTCGGGCCCCAAGGCGGGCAGTACTTC. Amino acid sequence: CASSLGPQGGQYF.